Reported below is one T cell receptor beta chain. It lacks a known antigen. No qualities accompany the bases; no much larger clone lies one base away. Trimming removed 5 bases from V and 9 bases from J, leaving 16 bases between the germline ends. CDR1 and CDR2 are read off the germline V gene (reference sequence) as LNHDA and SQIVND. The CDR3 goes from the cysteine to the phenylalanine over 14 residues. Only the CDR3 portion is preserved as DNA: 42 bases, with reading frame beginning at the first base. The source of the sample is a study of T cell responses to AZD1222 COVID-19 vaccine (dated by TCRdb to the early 2020s). For the wider study: Because spike-specific TCR depth and breadth did not differ between the two schedules, AZD1222 recipients who got a second dose at roughly 4 weeks were pooled with those who got a second dose at roughly 12 weeks. Trial participants were enrolled by age into subgroups of 18-55, 56-69 and 70-plus years, and roughly 150, 30 and 60 TCR-sequenced participants, respectively, were included in these subgroups. A total of 230 or so trial participants underwent TCR sequencing, of whom 200 to 220 received two doses of AZD1222 and approximately 25 received two doses of the MenACWY control vaccine.

The CDR3 regions of human TCRbeta chains were analyzed by immunosequencing. For the original study's pipeline: Repertoire TCRs were checked for matches against a reference library of SARS-CoV-2-specific TCRs that had been generated using the MIRA antigen-specificity platform. Breadth meant the fraction of unique TCRs that were SARS-CoV-2-associated, whereas depth meant the fraction of total T cells that were SARS-CoV-2-associated. Using the MIRA data, each spike-specific TCR was assigned both to the spike region to which the TCR was reactive and to a CD4 or CD8 class. Log10-transformed breadth and depth values were compared by one-way ANOVA with Sidak's multiple comparisons tests. The immuneACCESS repertoire file appears here via TCRdb, limited to in-frame rearrangements. These files lack a portion of the clones; in checked studies, under half of the deficit traces to unresolved V genes, and the cause of the others is not known. That table gives V, J and clone size, and the DNA gave D and trimming. The sample has about 160,000 clones on record, around 94% of them singletons. The ten top clones hold 1.3% of the sample.

Overall study results and their limits: Spike-specific TCR breadth and depth rose significantly after two AZD1222 doses compared with day 0 and with MenACWY recipients. Participants were mostly white British and included more females than males, and it was suggested by the authors that clonal diversity may have been underestimated. Conclusions about previously exposed vaccinees are limited because only six or seven AZD1222 recipients were SARS-CoV-2 seropositive at baseline. CD4 TCRs associated with the vaccine covered the entire spike protein, and the dominant responses were in regions 160-218 and 743-854. The 56-69-year group was small, and its depth increase did not reach significance, likely because of low power. Because no day 14 peak-response samples were available, the repertoires could be characterized only after the peak T cell response. Reportedly, almost half of the unique spike-specific TCRs recognized epitopes lying outside the regions that are mutated in the B.1.351 and B.1.1.7 variants.

The time point label of this sample denotes: baseline before first vaccination. Samples from vaccinated people were obtained from the UK trials COV001 and COV002, which included a single-blind randomized controlled phase 2/3 trial of AZD1222 (ChAdOx1 nCoV-19) in healthy adults. Trial participant PBMC samples were collected at day 0 and day 28 after the second dose for TCRbeta chain sequencing. The starting material was peripheral blood, obtained on day 0 of AZD1222 vaccination. In this chain, TRBV19 is recombined with TRBJ2-2; the D gene assignment is ambiguous. The TCR comes from an adult in good health. The CDR3 in this case is CASSDLLGKWELFF. The sequence in DNA is TGTGCCAGTAGTGACCTACTTGGGAAGTGGGAGCTGTTTTTT.